A selection of T cell receptor beta chains follows, all from one sample in a study of glioma-infiltrating T cells. In TCRdb, the multiplex PCR reads were re-called with MiXCR into one record per CDR3 protein. The sample holds more than 350,000 distinct CDR3 sequences; 41% are singletons and the top ten take 12%. Sequenced sample: glioma tissue, nonneoplastic brain tissue, or PBMCs (not recorded which). Receptor source: a human donor with low-grade glioma or glioblastoma, undergoing nonglioma brain surgery, or in good health (not recorded which). Both conserved end residues are part of each CDR3. Each record gives: J gene, V gene, D gene, clone size, CDR3 length, CDR3 protein, CDR3 DNA. D genes are given only for firm matches. The size entry is marked missing in some rows and otherwise reads once, few, many or a size class.

J: TRBJ2-7
V: TRBV10-3
D: TRBD2
size: NA
length: 14
CDR3: CATEARGVSYEQYF
DNA: TGTGCCACGGAAGCGCGGGGGGTCTCCTACGAGCAGTACTTC

J: TRBJ2-3
V: TRBV7-2
D: TRBD1
size: few
length: 15
CDR3: CASSDPTGNTDTQYF
DNA: TGTGCCAGCAGCGACCCGACAGGGAACACAGATACGCAGTATTTT

J: TRBJ2-7
V: TRBV12-3/TRBV12-4
D: NA
size: NA
length: 15
CDR3: CASSSFLDGFYEQYF
DNA: TGTGCCAGCAGTTCCTTCCTGGACGGCTTTTACGAGCAGTACTTC

J: TRBJ2-7
V: TRBV28
D: NA
size: few
length: 13
CDR3: CASSRGLTYEQYF
DNA: TGTGCCAGCAGTAGGGGTCTAACCTACGAGCAGTACTTC

J: TRBJ2-1
V: TRBV7-9
D: TRBD1
size: NA
length: 15
CDR3: CASSLAGQGSYEQFF
DNA: TGTGCCAGCAGCTTAGCCGGACAGGGAAGTTATGAGCAGTTCTTC

J: TRBJ2-7
V: TRBV6-5
D: TRBD1
size: NA
length: 16
CDR3: CASSYSPGQGSYEQYF
DNA: TGTGCCAGCAGTTACAGTCCGGGACAGGGCTCCTACGAGCAGTACTTC

J: TRBJ1-6
V: TRBV4-2
D: TRBD1
size: NA
length: 16
CDR3: CASSATGVGLGSPLHF
DNA: TGTGCCAGCAGCGCGACAGGGGTTGGATTAGGGTCACCCCTCCACTTT

J: TRBJ2-1
V: TRBV20-1
D: TRBD1
size: NA
length: 16
CDR3: CSARPRDRGSYNEQFF
DNA: TGCAGTGCTAGGCCCCGGGACAGGGGCTCCTACAATGAGCAGTTCTTC

J: TRBJ1-1
V: TRBV6-2/TRBV6-3
D: TRBD1
size: NA
length: 14
CDR3: CASSSGGSGTEAFF
DNA: TGTGCCAGCAGTTCAGGGGGCAGCGGCACTGAAGCTTTCTTT

J: TRBJ1-6
V: TRBV4-3
D: NA
size: NA
length: 16
CDR3: CASRHEVLANNSPLHF
DNA: TGCGCCAGCAGGCATGAGGTCCTGGCGAATAATTCACCCCTCCACTTT

J: TRBJ2-1
V: TRBV20-1
D: NA
size: NA
length: 16
CDR3: CSARDFRQAVGNEQFF
DNA: TGCAGTGCTAGAGACTTCCGACAGGCGGTGGGGAATGAGCAGTTCTTC

J: TRBJ1-2
V: TRBV18
D: NA
size: few
length: 16
CDR3: CASSLPYPLPNYGYTF
DNA: TGTGCCAGCTCGCTCCCCTACCCTCTTCCCAACTATGGCTACACCTTC

J: TRBJ1-5
V: TRBV7-9
D: NA
size: NA
length: 14
CDR3: CASSLAWGNQPQHF
DNA: TGTGCCAGCAGCTTAGCGTGGGGCAATCAGCCCCAGCATTTT

J: TRBJ1-1
V: TRBV6-1
D: NA
size: NA
length: 14
CDR3: CASSHNRLNTEAFF
DNA: TGTGCCAGCAGCCACAACCGACTGAACACTGAAGCTTTCTTT

J: TRBJ2-1
V: TRBV5-1
D: NA
size: few
length: 15
CDR3: CASSSQGGVYNEQFF
DNA: TGCGCCAGCAGCTCACAGGGTGGGGTTTACAATGAGCAGTTCTTC

J: TRBJ1-1
V: TRBV6-5
D: NA
size: NA
length: 12
CDR3: CASSYGYNEAFF
DNA: TGTGCCAGCAGTTACGGGTACAATGAAGCTTTCTTT

J: TRBJ2-5
V: TRBV20-1
D: TRBD1
size: NA
length: 14
CDR3: CSAYRGNIQETQYF
DNA: TGCAGTGCTTACAGGGGGAACATCCAAGAGACCCAGTACTTC

J: TRBJ2-5
V: TRBV7-2
D: NA
size: NA
length: 14
CDR3: CASSLERLQETQYF
DNA: TGTGCCAGCAGCTTAGAGAGGTTACAAGAGACCCAGTACTTC

J: TRBJ2-7
V: TRBV20-1
D: TRBD2
size: NA
length: 15
CDR3: CSARGLAGSIYEQYF
DNA: TGCAGTGCTCGAGGACTAGCGGGCTCAATCTACGAGCAGTACTTC

J: TRBJ1-2
V: TRBV28
D: TRBD1
size: NA
length: 15
CDR3: CASSLRHRGNYGYTF
DNA: TGTGCCAGCAGTTTGCGGCACAGGGGTAACTATGGCTACACCTTC

J: TRBJ2-3
V: TRBV20-1
D: TRBD2
size: NA
length: 16
CDR3: CSASSEGLAHLDTQYF
DNA: TGCAGTGCTAGCTCCGAGGGACTAGCGCACCTTGATACACAGTATTTT

J: TRBJ1-1
V: TRBV29-1
D: NA
size: NA
length: 12
CDR3: CSVEGRYTEAFF
DNA: TGCAGCGTTGAAGGGCGGTACACTGAAGCTTTCTTT

J: TRBJ2-7
V: TRBV6-1
D: NA
size: few
length: 14
CDR3: CASSEGGQLYEQYF
DNA: TGTGCCAGCAGTGAAGGCGGACAGCTCTACGAGCAGTACTTC

J: TRBJ2-2
V: TRBV19
D: NA
size: few
length: 16
CDR3: CASTLLVGMGTGELFF
DNA: TGTGCCAGTACCCTCCTAGTGGGCATGGGCACCGGGGAGCTGTTTTTT

J: TRBJ2-1
V: TRBV6-5
D: NA
size: NA
length: 15
CDR3: CASSHSGEAYNEQFF
DNA: TGTGCCAGCAGTCACTCGGGGGAAGCCTACAATGAGCAGTTCTTC

J: TRBJ2-1
V: TRBV5-1
D: NA
size: NA
length: 15
CDR3: CASSSGDWRFNEQFF
DNA: TGCGCCAGCAGCTCTGGGGACTGGAGGTTTAATGAGCAGTTCTTC

J: TRBJ2-3
V: TRBV20-1
D: TRBD1
size: NA
length: 17
CDR3: CSARVPTLDRGNDTQYF
DNA: TGCAGTGCTAGAGTACCCACTTTAGACAGGGGTAATGACACGCAGTATTTT

J: TRBJ1-6
V: TRBV7-2
D: TRBD1
size: NA
length: 15
CDR3: CASSAWDRYNSPLHF
DNA: TGTGCCAGCAGCGCCTGGGACAGATATAATTCACCCCTCCACTTT

J: TRBJ2-1
V: TRBV28
D: NA
size: few
length: 16
CDR3: CASSVTGRRSYNEQFF
DNA: TGTGCCAGCAGTGTAACAGGGCGTAGGTCCTACAATGAGCAGTTCTTC

J: TRBJ1-1
V: TRBV3-1
D: NA
size: NA
length: 15
CDR3: CASSLRGGAGTEAFF
DNA: TGTGCCAGCAGCCTAAGAGGGGGGGCTGGGACTGAAGCTTTCTTT

J: TRBJ2-1
V: TRBV7-9
D: TRBD2
size: few
length: 16
CDR3: CASSSRLAGDHNEQFF
DNA: TGTGCCAGCAGCTCCCGACTAGCGGGAGACCACAATGAGCAGTTCTTC

J: TRBJ2-7
V: TRBV27
D: TRBD2
size: NA
length: 14
CDR3: CASSRSSGFYERYF
DNA: TGTGCCAGCAGTAGGTCTAGCGGATTCTACGAGCGGTACTTC

J: TRBJ2-5
V: TRBV28
D: TRBD1
size: NA
length: 18
CDR3: CASSFKYQLTGVQETQYF
DNA: TGTGCCAGCAGTTTTAAATACCAATTGACAGGGGTCCAAGAGACCCAGTACTTC

J: TRBJ2-5
V: TRBV7-2
D: NA
size: few
length: 14
CDR3: CASSPSSPGGTQYF
DNA: TGTGCCAGCAGCCCCAGCTCCCCCGGTGGGACCCAGTACTTC

J: TRBJ2-1
V: TRBV3-1
D: NA
size: once
length: 15
CDR3: CASSQDPAYYNEQFF
DNA: TGTGCCAGCAGCCAAGATCCAGCGTACTACAATGAGCAGTTCTTC

J: TRBJ2-7
V: TRBV2
D: NA
size: NA
length: 13
CDR3: CASSGDSAYEQYF
DNA: TGTGCCAGCAGTGGCGATAGCGCCTACGAGCAGTACTTC

J: TRBJ1-1
V: TRBV27
D: NA
size: NA
length: 16
CDR3: CASSFYPGGVNTEAFF
DNA: TGTGCCAGCAGTTTCTACCCGGGGGGGGTGAACACTGAAGCTTTCTTT

J: TRBJ2-2
V: TRBV6-2/TRBV6-3
D: NA
size: many
length: 12
CDR3: CASMKGYGELFF
DNA: TGTGCCAGCATGAAGGGGTACGGGGAGCTGTTTTTT

J: TRBJ2-7
V: TRBV27
D: NA
size: many
length: 14
CDR3: CASSLAGGLYEQYF
DNA: TGTGCCAGCAGTTTAGCGGGCGGGCTCTACGAGCAGTACTTC

J: TRBJ2-3
V: TRBV27
D: TRBD2
size: NA
length: 16
CDR3: CASSPSGLAGADTQYF
DNA: TGTGCCAGCAGTCCCTCGGGACTAGCGGGAGCAGATACGCAGTATTTT

J: TRBJ2-1
V: TRBV7-9
D: NA
size: NA
length: 14
CDR3: CASSTQGHYNEQFF
DNA: TGTGCCAGCAGTACACAGGGACATTACAATGAGCAGTTCTTC

J: TRBJ1-5
V: TRBV28
D: NA
size: NA
length: 17
CDR3: CASSPTGIRDSNQPQHF
DNA: TGTGCCAGCAGCCCGACCGGGATCCGAGATAGCAATCAGCCCCAGCATTTT

J: TRBJ2-5
V: TRBV4-2
D: TRBD2
size: few
length: 15
CDR3: CASRLTSGLQETQYF
DNA: TGTGCCAGCAGGCTGACTAGCGGTCTACAAGAGACCCAGTACTTC

J: TRBJ2-1
V: TRBV28
D: NA
size: NA
length: 12
CDR3: CASSSLRGEQFF
DNA: TGTGCCAGCAGCTCCCTACGGGGTGAGCAGTTCTTC

J: TRBJ1-3
V: TRBV28
D: NA
size: many
length: 10
CDR3: CASSGNTIYF
DNA: TGTGCCAGCAGTGGAAACACCATATATTTT

J: TRBJ2-7
V: TRBV11-1
D: NA
size: NA
length: 14
CDR3: CASSLERVSYEQYF
DNA: TGTGCCAGCAGCTTAGAGCGGGTCTCCTACGAGCAGTACTTC

J: TRBJ2-3
V: TRBV15
D: NA
size: few
length: 15
CDR3: CATSRGDAGGDTQYF
DNA: TGTGCCACCAGCAGAGGTGATGCTGGAGGGGATACGCAGTATTTT